Included here is one T cell receptor beta chain sequence, with context. Its target antigen remains unknown. Base qualities are missing; no much larger clone stands one base away. This entry belongs to a study of cytomegalovirus exposure and HLA in healthy donors (dated by TCRdb to between 2016 and 2019). For context, the study as a whole: According to a later analysis, one platform produced both the 100 to 150 validation repertoires and the 620 or so repertoires of the first cohort. The aim of the study was to test whether cataloging public T cell receptors could identify signatures of past pathogen exposure. Along with the roughly 670-subject first cohort, a separate validation cohort of 120 different subjects was used. High-throughput TCR immunosequencing, statistical association of individual TCRs with disease status, and machine learning were combined to predict cytomegalovirus infection status.

Separate from the roughly 700-subject first cohort, the validation cohort of 120 subjects was the group to which the donors belonged. Overall study results and their limits: In a later analysis, TCRs clustered in the first cohort were found to also tend to co-occur in the roughly 110 validation repertoires, with 94% of cluster scores above 0. Across donors, most TCR sequences were observed very rarely, whereas some public TCRs were present in many individuals. The study listed approximately 160 TCR beta chains as associated with cytomegalovirus. A few of the identified cytomegalovirus-associated TCR beta chains were confirmed in vitro to be specific for cytomegalovirus antigens. The authors suggested that the approach could potentially be extended to other disease states and immunological phenotypes. In both the original and validation cohorts, the classifier was reported to diagnose cytomegalovirus status with high specificity and sensitivity. All 130 or so repertoires were used to score co-occurrence in the validation cohort in a later analysis, because that analysis had no HLA typing for the cohort.

The receptor library was made with the immunoSEQ multiplex PCR assay. In the authors' own workflow: A statistical classification framework was built for diagnosing cytomegalovirus status from the catalog of TCR beta chain sequences. TCRdb obtained this table from immuneACCESS and retained in-frame rearrangements with V and J assigned. These tables miss some clones; where compared with another copy, unresolved V genes account for less than half of the shortfall, and the remainder is unexplained. V and J calls plus clone size are reproduced from that table; the DNA served to infer D and trimming. The sample table records 120,000 or so clones; about 96% of these occur just once. The ten largest clones take up approximately 1.5% of the sample. The cysteine opens and the phenylalanine closes a CDR3 of 13 amino acids. Only CDR3 DNA remains: 39 bases, in frame from the first base. According to the germline V gene, CDR1 reads SGHDT and CDR2 reads YYEEEE. Cut back by 0 bases and 2 bases, the V and J ends lie 5 bases apart.

The rearrangement combines TRBV5-6 with TRBJ1-1, with the D gene not confidently named. Specimen: PBMCs. This clonotype was obtained from a man younger than 30 in good health and CMV-seronegative. The CDR3 amino acid sequence is: CASSLGVNTEAFF. The DNA sequence is TGTGCCAGCAGCTTGGGAGTTAACACTGAAGCTTTCTTT.